This T cell receptor beta chain was identified in a study of patients and donors after allogeneic stem cell transplantation. The CDR3 spans 14 residues. The V gene's germline CDR1 is MGHDK and CDR2 SYGVNS. V was shortened by 2 bases and J by 3 bases, with 10 bases between the two germline ends. MiXCR, applied by TCRdb to the RT-PCR reads, yields one record per CDR3 protein. The sample records more than 850,000 distinct CDR3 sequences, roughly 17% being singletons. Sequencing was carried out using blood, either unsorted or a sorted T cell fraction (not recorded which). This clonotype originated in a human donor who was either an allogeneic HSCT recipient or a stem cell or donor lymphocyte infusion donor (not recorded which). It is not recorded whose cells these are; they may come from a transplant donor. The rearrangement uses TRBV25-1 and TRBJ2-5, with D tentatively TRBD1 or TRBD2 (5 bases each). CDR3 in DNA: TGTGCCAGCAGTGAACCGGGGACCGAAGAGACCCAGTACTTC. It translates to CASSEPGTEETQYF.